This entry features one T cell receptor beta chain sequence. Its target is unknown. Germline V gives CDR1 SGDLS, CDR2 YYNGEE. This CDR3 contains 13 residues. UMI-tagged TRB cDNA libraries were built via 5' RACE. TCRdb re-called the 5' RACE reads and catalogs CDR3 proteins one per entry, DNA excluded. This sample lists approximately 90,000 distinct CDR3 sequences; its ten largest clones have around 0.58%. This specimen belongs to a study of CXCR3-negative and CXCR3-positive naive CD8 T cells. Across the whole study: Every library held about 1.5 +/- 0.3 million TRB reads, and the total came to 130 million to 150 million. Broader study findings: Memory CD8+ cells showed much lower diversity, while both naive subsets were comparably high. Greater hydrophobicity was found in TRB CDR3s of CXCR3-positive naive cells than of CXCR3-negative naive cells.

Definition of naive CD8+ T cells rested on a CD45RO-CCR7+CD27+CD95- profile. The specimen sequenced was naive CXCR3+ CD8+ T cells from blood. As for subset: CD45RO-CCR7+CD27+CD95- naive CD8+ T cells expressing CXCR3 (TNR3+). This chain uses TRBV9 with TRBJ2-7. The sequence was obtained from a human donor in good health. Some clones in this sample may be carry-over from other donors' samples. This CDR3 is CASSVGNSYEQYF.